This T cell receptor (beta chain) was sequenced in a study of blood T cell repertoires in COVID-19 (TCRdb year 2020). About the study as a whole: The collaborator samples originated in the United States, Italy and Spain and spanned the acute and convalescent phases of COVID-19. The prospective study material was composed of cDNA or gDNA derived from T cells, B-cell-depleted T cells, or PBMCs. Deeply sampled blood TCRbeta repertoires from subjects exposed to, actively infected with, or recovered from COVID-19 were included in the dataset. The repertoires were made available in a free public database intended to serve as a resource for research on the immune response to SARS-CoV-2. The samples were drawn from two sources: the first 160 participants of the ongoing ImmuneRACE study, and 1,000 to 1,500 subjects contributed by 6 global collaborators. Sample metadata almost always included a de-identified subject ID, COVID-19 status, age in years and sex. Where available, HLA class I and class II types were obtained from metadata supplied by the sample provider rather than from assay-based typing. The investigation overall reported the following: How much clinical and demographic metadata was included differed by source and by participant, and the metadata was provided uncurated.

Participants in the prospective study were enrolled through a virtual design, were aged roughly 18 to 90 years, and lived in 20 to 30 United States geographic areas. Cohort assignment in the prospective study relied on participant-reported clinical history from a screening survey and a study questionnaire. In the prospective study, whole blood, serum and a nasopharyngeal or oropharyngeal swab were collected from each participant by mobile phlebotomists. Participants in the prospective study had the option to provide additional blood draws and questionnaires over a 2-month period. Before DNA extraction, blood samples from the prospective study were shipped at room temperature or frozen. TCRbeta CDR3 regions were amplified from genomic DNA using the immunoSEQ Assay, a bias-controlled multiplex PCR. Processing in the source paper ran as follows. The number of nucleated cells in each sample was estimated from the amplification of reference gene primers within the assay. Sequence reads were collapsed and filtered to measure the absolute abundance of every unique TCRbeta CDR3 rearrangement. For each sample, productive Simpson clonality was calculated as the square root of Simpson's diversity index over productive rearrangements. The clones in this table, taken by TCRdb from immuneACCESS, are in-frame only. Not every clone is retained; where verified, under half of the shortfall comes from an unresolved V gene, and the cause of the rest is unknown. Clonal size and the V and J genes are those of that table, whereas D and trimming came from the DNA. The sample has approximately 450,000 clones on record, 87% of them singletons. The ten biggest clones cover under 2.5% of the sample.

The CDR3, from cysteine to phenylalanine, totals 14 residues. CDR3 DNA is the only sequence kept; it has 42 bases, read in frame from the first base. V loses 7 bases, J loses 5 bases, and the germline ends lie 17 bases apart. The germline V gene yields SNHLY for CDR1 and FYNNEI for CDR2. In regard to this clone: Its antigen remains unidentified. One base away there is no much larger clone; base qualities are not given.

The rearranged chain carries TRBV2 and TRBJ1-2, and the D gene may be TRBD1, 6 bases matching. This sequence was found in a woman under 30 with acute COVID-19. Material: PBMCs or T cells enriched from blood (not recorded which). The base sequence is TGTGCCAGCACCCCGGGACAACGGGCGTATGGCTACACCTTC. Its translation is CASTPGQRAYGYTF.